Shown below are 25 T cell receptor beta chains from a single sample sequenced in a study of blood T cell repertoires in COVID-19. Produced via immunoSEQ multiplex PCR; TCRdb's table is partial and in-frame only. The table records 50,000 to 55,000 clones, approximately 90% of them present only once. Sequencing input: peripheral blood. The origin of the receptors is a man between 65 and 85 years old with acute or convalescent COVID-19.

V and J are TRBV5-5 and TRBJ1-5; D is unclear. V shed 4 bases and J shed 1 base, with 12 bases lying between them. The CDR3 extends over 15 amino acids. Germline V gene sequence: CDR1 SGHKS, CDR2 YYEKEE (reference sequence). The CDR3 bases are TGTGCCAGCAGCGTCCGACCGGGGAGCAATCAGCCCCAGCATTTT. Its translation is CASSVRPGSNQPQHF. The full variable domain, with the rest looked up from reference TRBV5-5 and TRBJ1-5, is DAGVTQSPTHLIKTRGQQVTLRCSPISGHKSVSWYQQVLGQGPQFIFQYYEKEERGRGNFPDRFSARQFPNYSSELNVNALLLGDSALYLCASSVRPGSNQPQHFGDGTRLSIL.

This clone was detected only once. The rearrangement uses TRBV18 and TRBJ2-7; the D gene is possibly TRBD1 (5 bases). The CDR3 is 16 amino acids. V shed 4 bases and J shed 4 bases, with 20 bases lying between them. CDR1 is KGHSH and CDR2 is LQKENI in the germline V gene. The CDR3 loop reads CASSLAEPRGTYEQYF. The CDR3 region has the DNA TGTGCCAGCTCACTTGCCGAGCCTAGGGGAACATACGAGCAGTACTTC.

V is TRBV5-6 and J is TRBJ2-5, with 7 bases identical to TRBD1. V trimming: 4 bases; J trimming: 7 bases; junction bases outside the gene matches: 7. The V gene's germline CDR1 is SGHDT and CDR2 YYEEEE. CDR3 length: 13 amino acids. The CDR3 region has the DNA TGTGCCAGCAGCCCTACAGGGGTGGGGACCCAGTACTTC. Translation: CASSPTGVGTQYF.

The gene calls are TRBV7-3 and TRBJ1-2; 10 bases align to TRBD1. Germline V CDR1 and CDR2: SGHTA, FQGTGA. The CDR3 is 13 residues long. Germline trimming cut 2 bases from V and 6 bases from J; bases unmatched to any gene: 0. CDR3: CASSLGTGDGYTF. CDR3 in DNA: TGTGCCAGCAGCTTAGGGACAGGGGATGGCTACACCTTC.

The chain recombines TRBV5-1 with TRBJ2-3, with a weak D call TRBD2 (6 bases). Between the trimmed V and J ends, which lost 0 bases and 2 bases, there was a span of 13 bases. Germline V lookup: CDR1 SGHRS, CDR2 YFSETQ. There are 16 residues in the CDR3. In nucleotides, the CDR3 is TGCGCCAGCAGCTTGGGTAGCGGAGGAAACACAGATACGCAGTATTTT. It encodes CASSLGSGGNTDTQYF.

The chain couples TRBV2 to TRBJ2-7, with 12 positions matching TRBD2. V lost 7 bases, J lost 7 bases, and 8 bases stayed unmatched. CDR1 is SNHLY, CDR2 FYNNEI, per germline. The CDR3 runs to 14 residues. The CDR3 region has the DNA TGTGCCAGCACCCAGACTAGCGGGAGCAGTGAGCAGTACTTC. As protein: CASTQTSGSSEQYF.

The rearrangement links TRBV7-2 to TRBJ1-5; tentative D call: TRBD1 (6 bases). V lost 5 bases, J lost 0 bases, and 14 bases lay in between. The V gene's germline CDR1 is SGHTA and CDR2 FQGNSA. The CDR3 sequence is 16 residues long. CDR3 region: CASSLGTPYSNQPQHF. The CDR3 DNA follows: TGTGCCAGCAGCCTAGGGACACCTTATAGCAATCAGCCCCAGCATTTT.

The chain's CDR3 is CASSPTGRYGYTF. The CDR3 DNA follows: TGTGCCAGCTCACCCACTGGGCGTTATGGCTACACCTTC. V usage is TRBV18 and J usage is TRBJ1-2; D gene ambiguous. CDR1 KGHSH and CDR2 LQKENI come from the germline V gene. The length of the CDR3 is 13 residues. The germline V and J ends were trimmed by 3 bases and 5 bases, with 10 bases remaining between them. Variable domain in full (rest from reference TRBV18 and TRBJ1-2): NAGVMQNPRHLVRRRGQEARLRCSPMKGHSHVYWYRQLPEEGLKFMVYLQKENIIDESGMPKERFSAEFPKEGPSILRIQQVVRGDSAAYFCASSPTGRYGYTFGSGTRLTVV.

The table lists this clone with a count of one. CDR3 sequence: CASSVGQGGSNQPQHF. CDR3 coding DNA: TGTGCCAGCAGCGTAGGACAGGGCGGTAGCAATCAGCCCCAGCATTTT. This chain uses TRBV9 with TRBJ1-5; 7 bases agree with TRBD1. J was trimmed by 0 bases and V by 0 bases; bases with no gene match: 3. CDR1 is SGDLS, CDR2 YYNGEE, per germline. This CDR3 has 16 amino acids.

The V call is TRBV6-2 or TRBV6-3, the J call TRBJ2-6; D is perhaps TRBD1 (6 bases). Between the trimmed V and J ends, which lost 3 bases and 0 bases, there was a span of 15 bases. The CDR3 is made up of 18 amino acids. Germline values: CDR1 MNHEY, CDR2 SVGEGT. The CDR3 bases are TGTGCCAGCAGTTATCGGCCCCCAGGGGCCTCTGGGGCCAACGTCCTGACTTTC. Translated, it gives CASSYRPPGASGANVLTF.

The CDR3 loop reads CASSLNQGSAFF. The CDR3 region has the DNA TGTGCCAGCAGCTTAAATCAGGGTTCGGCTTTCTTT. The chain has TRBV7-2 and TRBJ1-1, with D possibly matching TRBD1 (5 bases). The germline V gene encodes CDR1 SGHTA and CDR2 FQGNSA. The CDR3 spans 12 residues. Between the trimmed V and J ends, which lost 2 bases and 11 bases, there was a span of 12 bases.

The chain recombines TRBV5-1 with TRBJ1-5; no clear D. Between the trimmed V and J ends, which lost 0 bases and 8 bases, there was a span of 12 bases. This CDR3 is built from 14 residues. CDR1 and CDR2 from the germline V gene are SGHRS and YFSETQ. The CDR3 region has the DNA TGCGCCAGCAGCTTGGAGGTGGGGAGGGAGCCCCAGCATTTT. Translated: CASSLEVGREPQHF.

The chain couples TRBV18 to TRBJ2-4; 11 bases are shared with TRBD1. The CDR3 sequence is 15 residues long. V was pared by 6 bases and J by 9 bases, with 10 bases of the junction left unmatched. Germline lookup yields CDR1 KGHSH and CDR2 LQKENI. This CDR3 reads CASSWTGGSIGIQYF. Written as DNA, the CDR3 is TGTGCCAGCTCGTGGACAGGGGGCTCTATAGGCATTCAGTACTTC.

This chain links TRBV25-1 with TRBJ2-3, with 8 bases fitting TRBD2. The CDR3 has 16 amino acids. Germline CDR1 and CDR2: MGHDK and SYGVNS. V lost 2 bases and J lost 6; bases outside the gene matches: 10. CDR3 sequence reads: CASSEPGTRSGDTQYF. CDR3 coding DNA: TGTGCCAGCAGTGAACCCGGGACTAGAAGCGGCGATACGCAGTATTTT.

The chain uses TRBV4-1 and TRBJ2-1, with 10 bases matching TRBD1. CDR3 size: 16 residues. CDR1 is MGHRA and CDR2 is YSYEKL in the germline V gene. The junction had 6 bases not matched to a gene; V was cut back by 1 base and J by 6 bases. The CDR3 sequence: CASSQVVGQGSNEQFF. CDR3 DNA sequence: TGCGCCAGCAGCCAAGTCGTGGGACAGGGGTCCAATGAGCAGTTCTTC.

The gene calls are TRBV4-2 and TRBJ2-7; 10 bases align to TRBD2. Germline CDR1 and CDR2: LGHNA and YNFKEQ. This CDR3 has 15 residues. V was pared by 3 bases and J by 2 bases, with 4 bases of the junction left unmatched. The CDR3 nucleotides read TGTGCCAGCAGCCATAGCGGGAGGCTAACCTACGAGCAGTACTTC. Translating it yields CASSHSGRLTYEQYF.

V usage is TRBV19 and J usage is TRBJ2-2; D might be TRBD1 (6 bases). Germline V gives CDR1 LNHDA, CDR2 SQIVND (reference sequence). V was cut by 2 bases and J by 1 base, with 11 bases left in between. The CDR3 runs 16 residues. The CDR3 bases are TGTGCCAGTAGTATACCGGACAGAGTGAACACCGGGGAGCTGTTTTTT. Translation: CASSIPDRVNTGELFF. Based on the CDR3 plus reference TRBV19 and TRBJ2-2, the full variable domain is DGGITQSPKYLFRKEGQNVTLSCEQNLNHDAMYWYRQDPGQGLRLIYYSQIVNDFQKGDIAEGYSVSREKKESFPLTVTSAQKNPTAFYLCASSIPDRVNTGELFFGEGSRLTVL.

Only a few counts were recorded for this clone. J is TRBJ2-1 and V is TRBV3-1 (or the pseudogene TRBV3-2); weak D call: TRBD2 (6 bases). CDR1 is LGHDT and CDR2 is YNNKEL in the germline V gene (reference sequence). The CDR3 contains 15 residues. Trimming took 6 bases from V and 2 from J, leaving 14 bases between them. The CDR3 loop is CASSPRGATYNEQFF. The CDR3 nucleotides read TGTGCCAGCAGTCCCCGCGGGGCCACCTACAATGAGCAGTTCTTC.

This clone appeared once. The chain couples TRBV2 to TRBJ1-1; 9 bases match TRBD1. The CDR3 is 14 residues long. The germline CDR1 and CDR2 sequences are SNHLY and FYNNEI. The ends lost 5 bases at V and 1 base at J; junction bases unmatched: 2. The CDR3 DNA reads as TGTGCCAGCAGTTCGACAGGGGGGAACACTGAAGCTTTCTTT. It codes for CASSSTGGNTEAFF. The full variable domain, its missing parts supplied by reference TRBV2 and TRBJ1-1, is EPEVTQTPSHQVTQMGQEVILRCVPISNHLYFYWYRQILGQKVEFLVSFYNNEISEKSEIFDDQFSVERPDGSNFTLKIRSTKLEDSAMYFCASSSTGGNTEAFFGQGTRLTVV.

This clone was seen a handful of times. The chain is built from TRBV6-6 and TRBJ1-4; weak D call: TRBD1 (6 bases). Trimming cost V 11 bases and J 3 bases, with 13 bases left between them. Germline V gives CDR1 MNHNY, CDR2 SVGAGI (reference sequence). The CDR3 runs to 13 residues. CDR3 nucleotides: TGTGCCGGTTCGGGGGGGCCTAATGAAAAACTGTTTTTT. It specifies CAGSGGPNEKLFF.

The chain employs TRBV19 and TRBJ2-1, with 7 bases matching TRBD2. The CDR3 runs 14 residues. The trim removed 6 bases at V and 9 bases at J, leaving 11 bases unmatched. In germline, CDR1 is LNHDA, CDR2 SQIVND (reference sequence). The CDR3 DNA is TGTGCCAGTAGGGGCGGGAGCATAGGGGCTGAGCAGTTCTTC. It encodes CASRGGSIGAEQFF. The full variable domain, its missing parts supplied by reference TRBV19 and TRBJ2-1, is DGGITQSPKYLFRKEGQNVTLSCEQNLNHDAMYWYRQDPGQGLRLIYYSQIVNDFQKGDIAEGYSVSREKKESFPLTVTSAQKNPTAFYLCASRGGSIGAEQFFGPGTRLTVL.

The J gene is TRBJ1-5, the V gene TRBV6-5; the match to TRBD1 covers 8 bases. CDR1 MNHEY and CDR2 SVGAGI come from the germline V gene. The V gene end was trimmed by 4 bases and the J gene end by 3 bases; junction bases not matched to a gene: 2. This CDR3 has 14 residues. CDR3 in amino acids: CASSLGQANQPQHF. The CDR3, as DNA: TGTGCCAGCAGTTTGGGACAGGCCAATCAGCCCCAGCATTTT.

On this clone itself: At one end, the junction sequence differs from germline, possibly due to a read error. J is TRBJ1-2 and V is TRBV6-1; possible D gene TRBD1, 5 bases. CDR1 is MNHNS, CDR2 SASEGT, per germline. CDR3 length: 16 residues. The CDR3 region has the DNA TGTGCCAGCAGGGAAGACAGTCGGCTTTCTTTCTATGGCTACACCTTC. Translating gives CASREDSRLSFYGYTF.

This chain links TRBV19 with TRBJ2-2; D gene uncertain. CDR3 length: 15 residues. Germline assignment: CDR1 LNHDA and CDR2 SQIVND (reference sequence). V lost 5 bases to trimming and J lost 1 base, with 11 bases between them. Written as DNA, the CDR3 is TGTGCCAGTAGTTCGGGTAGGAGGAACACCGGGGAGCTGTTTTTT. Amino acids: CASSSGRRNTGELFF.

The chain uses TRBV7-2 and TRBJ2-5; possibly TRBD2 for D (6 bases). V was cut by 1 base and J by 5 bases, with 14 bases left in between. Germline CDR1 and CDR2: SGHTA and FQGNSA. CDR3 length: 15 amino acids. CDR3 sequence (DNA): TGTGCCAGCAGCTTAGGGCAGGCAGGAGGGGAGACCCAGTACTTC. This encodes CASSLGQAGGETQYF.